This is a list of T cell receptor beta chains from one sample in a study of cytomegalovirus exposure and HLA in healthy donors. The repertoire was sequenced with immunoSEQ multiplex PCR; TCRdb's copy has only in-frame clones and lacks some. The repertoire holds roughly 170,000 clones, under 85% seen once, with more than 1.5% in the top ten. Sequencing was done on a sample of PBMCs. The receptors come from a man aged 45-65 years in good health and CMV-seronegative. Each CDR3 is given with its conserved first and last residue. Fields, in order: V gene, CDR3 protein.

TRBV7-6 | CASSPPAGQGSGNTIYF
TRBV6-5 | CASSRRDRGYNEQFF
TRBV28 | CATEGVELFF
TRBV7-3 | CASSLIAGEAFF
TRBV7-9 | CASSLDTGTREQYF
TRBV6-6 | CASTNRQYEQYF
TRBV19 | CASSTPNPGRGVNQPQHF
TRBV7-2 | CASSLIRGGALETQYF
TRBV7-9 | CASSLAGTSYF
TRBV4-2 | CASSQEPYTSGGTDTQYF
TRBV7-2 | CASSSGLAGAETQYF
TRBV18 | CASSSGQPINQPQHF
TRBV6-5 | CASRGTASLYGYTF
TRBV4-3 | CASSPGPSSQASSSGNTIYF
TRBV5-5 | CASSLGQGIYEQYF
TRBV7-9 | CASSPRAAHYEQYF
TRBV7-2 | CASSLSSYGYTF
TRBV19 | CASSTRQGTGNTIYF
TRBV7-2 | CASSLAGARADTQYF
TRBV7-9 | CASSPRFGGDRSGNTIYF
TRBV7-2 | CASKQRSTDTQYF
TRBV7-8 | CASSLAGLISYEQYF
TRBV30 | CAWNPIQRGRYEQYF
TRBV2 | CASSEARQGTQYF
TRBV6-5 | CASNPRRSTNEKLFF
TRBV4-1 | CASSQVGVTGANVLTF
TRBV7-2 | CASSSQGLRSTDTQYF
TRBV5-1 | CASSLEDLNTEAFF
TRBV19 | CASSMRGWLRIF
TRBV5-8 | CASSKLAGGLTYNEQFF
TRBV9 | CASSPTARVTEAFF
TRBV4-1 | CASSPRGSGRTNEQFF
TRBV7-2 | CASSLGQGEIYYGYTF